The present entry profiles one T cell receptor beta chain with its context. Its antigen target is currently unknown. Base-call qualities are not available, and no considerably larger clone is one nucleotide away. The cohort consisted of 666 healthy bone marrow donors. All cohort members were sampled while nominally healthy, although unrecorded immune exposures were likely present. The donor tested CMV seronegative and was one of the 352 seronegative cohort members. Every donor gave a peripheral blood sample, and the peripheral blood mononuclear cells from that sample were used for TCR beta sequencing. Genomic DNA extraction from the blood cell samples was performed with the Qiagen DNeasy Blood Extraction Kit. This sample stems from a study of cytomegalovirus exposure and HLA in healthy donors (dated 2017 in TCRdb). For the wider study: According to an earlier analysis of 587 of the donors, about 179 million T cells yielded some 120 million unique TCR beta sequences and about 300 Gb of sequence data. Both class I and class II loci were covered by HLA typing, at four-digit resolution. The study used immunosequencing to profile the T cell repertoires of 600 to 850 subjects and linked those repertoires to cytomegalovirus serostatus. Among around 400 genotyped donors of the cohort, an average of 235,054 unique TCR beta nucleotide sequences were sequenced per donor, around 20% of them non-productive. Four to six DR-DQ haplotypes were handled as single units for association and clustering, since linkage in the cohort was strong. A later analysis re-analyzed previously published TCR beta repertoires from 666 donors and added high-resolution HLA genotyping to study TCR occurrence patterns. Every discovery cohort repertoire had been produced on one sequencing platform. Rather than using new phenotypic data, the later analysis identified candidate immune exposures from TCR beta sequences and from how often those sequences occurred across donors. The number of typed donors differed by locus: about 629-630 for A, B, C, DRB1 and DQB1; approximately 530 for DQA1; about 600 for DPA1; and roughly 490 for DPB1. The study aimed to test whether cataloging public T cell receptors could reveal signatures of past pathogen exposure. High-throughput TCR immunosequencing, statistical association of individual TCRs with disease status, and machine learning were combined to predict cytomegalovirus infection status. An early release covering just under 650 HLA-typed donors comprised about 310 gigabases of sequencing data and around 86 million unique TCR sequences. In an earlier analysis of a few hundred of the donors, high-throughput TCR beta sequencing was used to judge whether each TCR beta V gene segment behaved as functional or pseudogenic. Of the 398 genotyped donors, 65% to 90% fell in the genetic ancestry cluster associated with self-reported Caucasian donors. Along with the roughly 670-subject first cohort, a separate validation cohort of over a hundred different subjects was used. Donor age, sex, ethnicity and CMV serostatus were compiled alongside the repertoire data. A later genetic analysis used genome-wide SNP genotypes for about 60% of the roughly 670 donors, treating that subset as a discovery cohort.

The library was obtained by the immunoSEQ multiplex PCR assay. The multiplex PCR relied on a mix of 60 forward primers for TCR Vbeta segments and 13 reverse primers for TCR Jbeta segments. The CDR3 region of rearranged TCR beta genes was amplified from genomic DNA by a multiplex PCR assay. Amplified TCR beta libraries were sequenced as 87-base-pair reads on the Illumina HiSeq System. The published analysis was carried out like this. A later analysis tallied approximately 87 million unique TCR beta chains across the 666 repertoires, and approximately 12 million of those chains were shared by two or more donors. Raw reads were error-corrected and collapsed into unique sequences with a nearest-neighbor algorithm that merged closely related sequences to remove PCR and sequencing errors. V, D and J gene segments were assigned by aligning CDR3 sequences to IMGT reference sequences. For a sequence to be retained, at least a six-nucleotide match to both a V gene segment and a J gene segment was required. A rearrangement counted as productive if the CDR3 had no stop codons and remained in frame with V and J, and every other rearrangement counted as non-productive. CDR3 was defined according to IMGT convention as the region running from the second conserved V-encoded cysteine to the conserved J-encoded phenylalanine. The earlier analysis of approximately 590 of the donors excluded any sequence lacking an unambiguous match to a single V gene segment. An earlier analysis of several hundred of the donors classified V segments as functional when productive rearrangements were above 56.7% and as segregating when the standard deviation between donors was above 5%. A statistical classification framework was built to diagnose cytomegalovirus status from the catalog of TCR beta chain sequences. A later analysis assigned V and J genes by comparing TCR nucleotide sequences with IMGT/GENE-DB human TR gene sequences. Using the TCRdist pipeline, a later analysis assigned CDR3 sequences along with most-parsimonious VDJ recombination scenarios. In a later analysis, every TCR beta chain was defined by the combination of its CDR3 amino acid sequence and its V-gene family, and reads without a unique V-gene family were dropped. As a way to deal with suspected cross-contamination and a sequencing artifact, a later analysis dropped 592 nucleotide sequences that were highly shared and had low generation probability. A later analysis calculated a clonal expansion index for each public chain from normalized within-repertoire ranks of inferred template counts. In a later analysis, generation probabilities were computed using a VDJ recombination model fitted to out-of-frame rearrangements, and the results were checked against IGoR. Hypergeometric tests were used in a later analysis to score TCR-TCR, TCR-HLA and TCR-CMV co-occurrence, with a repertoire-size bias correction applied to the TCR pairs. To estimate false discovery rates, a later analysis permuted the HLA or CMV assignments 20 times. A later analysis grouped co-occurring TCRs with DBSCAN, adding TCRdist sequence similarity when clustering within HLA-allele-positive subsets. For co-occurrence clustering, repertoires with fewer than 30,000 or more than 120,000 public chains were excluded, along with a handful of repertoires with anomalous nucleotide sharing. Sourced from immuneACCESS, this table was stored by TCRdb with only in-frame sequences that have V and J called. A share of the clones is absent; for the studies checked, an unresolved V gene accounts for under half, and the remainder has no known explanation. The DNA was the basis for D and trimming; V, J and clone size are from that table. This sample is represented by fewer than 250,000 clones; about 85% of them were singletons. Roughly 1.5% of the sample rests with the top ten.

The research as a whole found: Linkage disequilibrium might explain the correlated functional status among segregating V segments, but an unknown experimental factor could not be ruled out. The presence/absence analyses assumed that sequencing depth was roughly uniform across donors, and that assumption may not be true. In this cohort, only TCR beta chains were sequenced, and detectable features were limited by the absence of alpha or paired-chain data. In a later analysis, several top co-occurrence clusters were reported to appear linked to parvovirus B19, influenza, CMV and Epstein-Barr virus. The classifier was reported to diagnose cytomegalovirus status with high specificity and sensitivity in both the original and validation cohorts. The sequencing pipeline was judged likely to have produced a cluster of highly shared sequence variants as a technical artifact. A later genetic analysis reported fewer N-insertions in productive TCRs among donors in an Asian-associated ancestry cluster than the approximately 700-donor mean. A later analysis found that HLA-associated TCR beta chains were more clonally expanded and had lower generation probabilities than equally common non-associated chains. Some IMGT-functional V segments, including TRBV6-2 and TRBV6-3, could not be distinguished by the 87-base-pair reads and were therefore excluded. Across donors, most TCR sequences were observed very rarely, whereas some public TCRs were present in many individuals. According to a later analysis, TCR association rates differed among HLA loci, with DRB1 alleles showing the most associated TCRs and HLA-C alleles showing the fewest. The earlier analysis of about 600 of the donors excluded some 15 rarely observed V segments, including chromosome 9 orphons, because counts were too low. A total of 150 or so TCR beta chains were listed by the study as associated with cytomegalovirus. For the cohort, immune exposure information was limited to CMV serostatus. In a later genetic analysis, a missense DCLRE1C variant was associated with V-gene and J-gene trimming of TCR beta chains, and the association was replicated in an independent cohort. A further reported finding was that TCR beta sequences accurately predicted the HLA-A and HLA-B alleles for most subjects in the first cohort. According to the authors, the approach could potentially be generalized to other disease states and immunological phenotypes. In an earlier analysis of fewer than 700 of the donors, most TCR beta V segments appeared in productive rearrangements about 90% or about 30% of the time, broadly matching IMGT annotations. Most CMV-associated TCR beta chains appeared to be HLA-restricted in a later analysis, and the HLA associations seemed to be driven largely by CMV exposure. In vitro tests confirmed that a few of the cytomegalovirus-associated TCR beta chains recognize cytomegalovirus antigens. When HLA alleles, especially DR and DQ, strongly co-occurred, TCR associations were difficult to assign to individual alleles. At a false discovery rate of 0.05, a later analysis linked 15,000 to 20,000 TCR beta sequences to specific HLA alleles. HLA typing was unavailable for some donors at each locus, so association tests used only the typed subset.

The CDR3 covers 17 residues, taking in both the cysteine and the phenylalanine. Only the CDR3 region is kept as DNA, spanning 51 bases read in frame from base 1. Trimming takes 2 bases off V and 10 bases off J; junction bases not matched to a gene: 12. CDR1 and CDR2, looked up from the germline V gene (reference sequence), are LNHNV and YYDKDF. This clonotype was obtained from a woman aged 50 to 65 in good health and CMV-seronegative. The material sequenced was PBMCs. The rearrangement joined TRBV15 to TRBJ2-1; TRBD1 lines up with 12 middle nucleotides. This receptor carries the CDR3 CATSRSRGTGGEREQFF. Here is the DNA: TGTGCCACCAGCAGATCACGGGGGACAGGGGGCGAACGGGAGCAGTTCTTC. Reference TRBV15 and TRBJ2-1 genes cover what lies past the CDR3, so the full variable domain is DAMVIQNPRYQVTQFGKPVTLSCSQTLNHNVMYWYQQKSSQAPKLLFHYYDKDFNNEADTPDNFQSRRPNTSFCFLDIRSPGLGDTAMYLCATSRSRGTGGEREQFFGPGTRLTVL.